This TCR beta chain was obtained from a study of blood T cell repertoires in COVID-19. On the study more broadly: PBMCs, B-cell-depleted T cells, or T cells provided the cDNA or gDNA that made up the material.

CDR1 and CDR2 (germline): GTSNPN, SVGIG (reference sequence). The CDR3 sequence is 13 residues long. TCRdb's table, derived via immunoSEQ multiplex PCR, lists solely in-frame clones and lacks some. The data show a few hundred thousand clones, approximately 84% seen once. Participants were aged 18 to 89 years, lived in under 25 US areas, and enrolled virtually. Grouping used clinical history reported by participants in a survey and questionnaire. This clonotype originated in a woman between 50 and 59 years old who had been exposed to COVID-19. The chain couples TRBV30 to TRBJ2-1; TRBD2 agrees at 8 bases. Sequenced sample: PBMCs or T cells enriched from blood (not recorded which). CDR3 loop: CAAGEGAFNEQFF. The CDR3 coding sequence is TGTGCAGCGGGGGAAGGGGCTTTCAATGAGCAGTTCTTC.